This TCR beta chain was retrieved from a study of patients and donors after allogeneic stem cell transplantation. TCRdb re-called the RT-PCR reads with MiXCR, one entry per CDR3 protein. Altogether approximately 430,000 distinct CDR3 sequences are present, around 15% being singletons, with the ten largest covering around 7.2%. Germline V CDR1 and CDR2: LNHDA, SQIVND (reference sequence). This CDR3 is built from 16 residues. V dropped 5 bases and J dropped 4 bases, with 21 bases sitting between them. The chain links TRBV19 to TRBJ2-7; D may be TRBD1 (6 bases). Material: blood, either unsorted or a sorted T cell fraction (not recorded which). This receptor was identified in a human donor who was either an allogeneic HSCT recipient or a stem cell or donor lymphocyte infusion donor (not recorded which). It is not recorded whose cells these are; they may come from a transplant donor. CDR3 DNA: TGTGCCAGTAGTGCTCACAGGGCTAAGCCTGGTTACGAGCAGTACTTC. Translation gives CASSAHRAKPGYEQYF. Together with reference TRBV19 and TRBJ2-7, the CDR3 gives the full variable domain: DGGITQSPKYLFRKEGQNVTLSCEQNLNHDAMYWYRQDPGQGLRLIYYSQIVNDFQKGDIAEGYSVSREKKESFPLTVTSAQKNPTAFYLCASSAHRAKPGYEQYFGPGTRLTVT.